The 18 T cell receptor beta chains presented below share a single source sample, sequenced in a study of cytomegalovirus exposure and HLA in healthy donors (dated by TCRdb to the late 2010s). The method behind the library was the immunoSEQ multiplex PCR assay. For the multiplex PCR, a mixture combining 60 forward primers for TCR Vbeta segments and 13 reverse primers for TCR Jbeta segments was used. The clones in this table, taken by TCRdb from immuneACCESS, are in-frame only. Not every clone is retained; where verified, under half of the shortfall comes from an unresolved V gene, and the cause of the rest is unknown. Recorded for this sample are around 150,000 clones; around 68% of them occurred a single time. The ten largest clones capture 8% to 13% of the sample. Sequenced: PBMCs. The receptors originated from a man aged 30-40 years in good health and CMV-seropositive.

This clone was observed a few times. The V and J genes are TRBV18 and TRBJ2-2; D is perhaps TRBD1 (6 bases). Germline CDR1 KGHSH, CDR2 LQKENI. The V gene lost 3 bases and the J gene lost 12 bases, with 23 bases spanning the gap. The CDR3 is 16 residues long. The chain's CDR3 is CASSPQGSAFNQKLFF. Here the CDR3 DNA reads TGTGCCAGCTCACCTCAGGGGTCCGCATTCAACCAGAAGCTGTTTTTT.

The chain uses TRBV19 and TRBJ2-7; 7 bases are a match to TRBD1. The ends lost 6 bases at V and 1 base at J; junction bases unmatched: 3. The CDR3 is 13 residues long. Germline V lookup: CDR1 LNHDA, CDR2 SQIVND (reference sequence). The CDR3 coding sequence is TGTGCCAGTAGCTCGGGACAGTCCTACGAGCAGTACTTC. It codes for CASSSGQSYEQYF.

The CDR3 spells CASSFVPGQSSYEQYF. CDR3 nucleotide sequence: TGTGCCAGCAGCTTTGTTCCGGGACAGAGCTCCTACGAGCAGTACTTC. This chain links TRBV7-9 with TRBJ2-7, with TRBD1 matching over 7 bases. This CDR3 has 16 amino acids. The junction had 8 bases not matched to a gene; V was cut back by 3 bases and J by 0 bases. Germline CDR1 reads SEHNR; CDR2 reads FQNEAQ (reference sequence). The full variable domain, with the rest looked up from reference TRBV7-9 and TRBJ2-7, is DTGVSQNPRHKITKRGQNVTFRCDPISEHNRLYWYRQTLGQGPEFLTYFQNEAQLEKSRLLSDRFSAERPKGSFSTLEIQRTEQGDSAMYLCASSFVPGQSSYEQYFGPGTRLTVT.

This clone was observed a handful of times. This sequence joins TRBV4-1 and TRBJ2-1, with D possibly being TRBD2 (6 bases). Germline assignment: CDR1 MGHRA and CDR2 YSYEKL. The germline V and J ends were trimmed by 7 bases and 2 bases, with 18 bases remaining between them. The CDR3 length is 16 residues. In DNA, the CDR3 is TGCGCCAGCAAGCCAGTAGCGGTTGGCACCTACAATGAGCAGTTCTTC. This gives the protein CASKPVAVGTYNEQFF.

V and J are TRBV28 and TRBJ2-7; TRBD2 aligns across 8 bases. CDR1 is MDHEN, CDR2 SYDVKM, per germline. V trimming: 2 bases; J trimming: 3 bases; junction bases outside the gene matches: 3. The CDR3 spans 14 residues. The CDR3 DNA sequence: TGTGCCAGCAGTTTACGCGGGGGGTACTACGAGCAGTACTTC. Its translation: CASSLRGGYYEQYF.

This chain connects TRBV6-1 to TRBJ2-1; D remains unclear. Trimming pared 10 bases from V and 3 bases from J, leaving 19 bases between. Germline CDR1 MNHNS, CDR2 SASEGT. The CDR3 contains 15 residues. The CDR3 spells CATQRPAGHYNEQFF. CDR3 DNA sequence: TGTGCCACCCAACGCCCGGCAGGCCACTACAATGAGCAGTTCTTC.

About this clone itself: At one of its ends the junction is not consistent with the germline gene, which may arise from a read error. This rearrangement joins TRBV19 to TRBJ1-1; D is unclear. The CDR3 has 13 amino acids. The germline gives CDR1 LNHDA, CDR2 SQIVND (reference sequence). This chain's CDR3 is CASSFSLTAHGVF. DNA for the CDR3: TGTGCCAGTAGTTTCAGCCTGACCGCCCACGGGGTCTTT.

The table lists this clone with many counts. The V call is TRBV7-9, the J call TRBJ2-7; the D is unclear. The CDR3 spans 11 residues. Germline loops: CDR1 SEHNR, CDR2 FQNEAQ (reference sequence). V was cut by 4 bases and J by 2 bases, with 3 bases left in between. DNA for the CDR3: TGTGCCAGCAGCTATACCTACGAGCAGTACTTC. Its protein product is CASSYTYEQYF.

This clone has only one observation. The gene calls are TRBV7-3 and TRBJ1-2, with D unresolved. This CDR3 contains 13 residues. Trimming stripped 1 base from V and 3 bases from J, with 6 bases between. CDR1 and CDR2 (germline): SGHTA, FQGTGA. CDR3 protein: CASSLRRDYGYTF. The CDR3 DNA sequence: TGTGCCAGCAGCTTAAGGCGGGACTATGGCTACACCTTC.

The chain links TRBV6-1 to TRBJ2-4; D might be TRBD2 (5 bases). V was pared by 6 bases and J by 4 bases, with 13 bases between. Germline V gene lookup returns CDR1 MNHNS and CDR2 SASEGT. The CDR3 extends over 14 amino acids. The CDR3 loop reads CASRGNGVKNIQYF. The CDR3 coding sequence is TGTGCCAGCAGGGGAAACGGGGTAAAAAACATTCAGTACTTC.

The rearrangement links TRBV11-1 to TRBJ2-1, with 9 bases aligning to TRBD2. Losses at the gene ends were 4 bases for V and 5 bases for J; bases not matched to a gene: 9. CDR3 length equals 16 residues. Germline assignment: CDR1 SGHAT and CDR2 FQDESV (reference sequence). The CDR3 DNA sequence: TGTGCCAGCAGCTCCAGCGCGCGGGAGGGCCACAATGAGCAGTTCTTC. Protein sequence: CASSSSAREGHNEQFF. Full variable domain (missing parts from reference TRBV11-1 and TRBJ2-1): EAEVAQSPRYKITEKSQAVAFWCDPISGHATLYWYRQILGQGPELLVQFQDESVVDDSQLPKDRFSAERLKGVDSTLKIQPAELGDSAMYLCASSSSAREGHNEQFFGPGTRLTVL.

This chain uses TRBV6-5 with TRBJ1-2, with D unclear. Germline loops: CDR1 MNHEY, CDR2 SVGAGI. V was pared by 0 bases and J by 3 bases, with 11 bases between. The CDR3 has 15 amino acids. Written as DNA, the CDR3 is TGTGCCAGCAGTTACTCGAGAGGGCTCGACTATGGCTACACCTTC. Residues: CASSYSRGLDYGYTF.

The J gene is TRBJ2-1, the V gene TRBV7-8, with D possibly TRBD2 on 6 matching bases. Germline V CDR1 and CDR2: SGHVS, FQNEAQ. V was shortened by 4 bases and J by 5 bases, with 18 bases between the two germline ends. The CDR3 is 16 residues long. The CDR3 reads CASSYRVVADNNEQFF. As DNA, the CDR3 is TGTGCCAGCAGCTATAGAGTGGTAGCGGACAACAATGAGCAGTTCTTC.

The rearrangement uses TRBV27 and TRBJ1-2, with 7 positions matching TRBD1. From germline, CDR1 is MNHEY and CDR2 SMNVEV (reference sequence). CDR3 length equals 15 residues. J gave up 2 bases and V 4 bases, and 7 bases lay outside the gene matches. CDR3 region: CASSSGDRLNYGYTF. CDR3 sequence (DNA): TGTGCCAGCAGTTCGGGGGACAGACTAAACTATGGCTACACCTTC.

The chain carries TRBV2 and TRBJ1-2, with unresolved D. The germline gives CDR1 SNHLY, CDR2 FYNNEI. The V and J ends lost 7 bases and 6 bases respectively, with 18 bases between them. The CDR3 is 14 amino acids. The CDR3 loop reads CASMPQAGVNGYTF. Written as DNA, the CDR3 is TGTGCCAGCATGCCGCAGGCGGGCGTTAATGGCTACACCTTC. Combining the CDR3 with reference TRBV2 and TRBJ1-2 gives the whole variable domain EPEVTQTPSHQVTQMGQEVILRCVPISNHLYFYWYRQILGQKVEFLVSFYNNEISEKSEIFDDQFSVERPDGSNFTLKIRSTKLEDSAMYFCASMPQAGVNGYTFGSGTRLTVV.

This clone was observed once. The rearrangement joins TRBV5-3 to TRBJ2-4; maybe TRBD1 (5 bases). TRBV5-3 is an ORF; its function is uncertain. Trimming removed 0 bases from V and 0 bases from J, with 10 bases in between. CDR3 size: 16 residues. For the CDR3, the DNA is TGTGCCAGAAGCTTGGACGTAGACAGAGCCAAAAACATTCAGTACTTC. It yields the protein CARSLDVDRAKNIQYF.

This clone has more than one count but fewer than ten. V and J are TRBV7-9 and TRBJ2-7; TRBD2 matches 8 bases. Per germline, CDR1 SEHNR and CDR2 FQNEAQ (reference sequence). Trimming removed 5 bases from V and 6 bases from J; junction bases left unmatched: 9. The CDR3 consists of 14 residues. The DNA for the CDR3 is TGTGCCAGCAGCAAAGCGGGAGTAAAAAGCGAGCAGTACTTC. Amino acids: CASSKAGVKSEQYF. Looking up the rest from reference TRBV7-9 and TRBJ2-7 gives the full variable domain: DTGVSQNPRHKITKRGQNVTFRCDPISEHNRLYWYRQTLGQGPEFLTYFQNEAQLEKSRLLSDRFSAERPKGSFSTLEIQRTEQGDSAMYLCASSKAGVKSEQYFGPGTRLTVT.

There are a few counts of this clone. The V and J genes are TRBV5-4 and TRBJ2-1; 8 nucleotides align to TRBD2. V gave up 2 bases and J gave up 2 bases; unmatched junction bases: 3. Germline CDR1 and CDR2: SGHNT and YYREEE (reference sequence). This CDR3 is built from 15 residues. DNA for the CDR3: TGTGCCAGCAGCTTCACTAGCGGAGCCTACAATGAGCAGTTCTTC. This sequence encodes CASSFTSGAYNEQFF.